The T cell receptor beta chain under discussion was sequenced for a study of siplizumab effects on memory and regulatory T cells. Trimming shortened V by 5 bases and J by 6 bases, and 17 bases separated the two germline ends. In germline, CDR1 is MGHRA, CDR2 YSYEKL. This CDR3 is 15 amino acids long. Assay: immunoSEQ multiplex PCR; the TCRdb copy retains only in-frame clones and omits some. The sample carries about 50,000 clones, more than 75% recorded once. The TCR was taken from a human donor in good health. Sequencing used naive CD8+ T cells sorted from blood. The genes are TRBV4-1 and TRBJ2-1, with D possibly TRBD1 on 6 matching bases. DNA for the CDR3: TGCGCCAGCAGCGTCAGCCCAGGGGCGGGCAATGAGCAGTTCTTC. Translating gives CASSVSPGAGNEQFF.